These T cell receptor beta chains were read from a single sample in a study of cytomegalovirus exposure and HLA in healthy donors. Assay: immunoSEQ multiplex PCR; the TCRdb copy retains only in-frame clones and omits some. Seen here are some 98,000 clones, roughly 79% observed once, and the top ten hold more than 1.5%. The sequencing input was PBMCs. These receptors were taken from a man aged 35 to 55 in good health and CMV-seronegative. Each CDR3 is given with its conserved first and last residue. A D gene is named only where the DNA matches it firmly. Expanded clones are given a class, and other clones once, few, many or no size at all.

>TRBJ2-7|-|-|TRBV5-4
TGTGCCAGCAGCTTGGGCGGAAAACTCCCCTACGAGCAGTACTTC
CASSLGGKLPYEQYF
>TRBJ1-2|-|-|TRBV30
TGTGCCTGGAGTGTACTAGGGGGCTATGGCTACACCTTC
CAWSVLGGYGYTF
>TRBJ1-1|-|-|TRBV6-5
TGTGCCAGCACCGGACACGGAAACACTGAAGCTTTCTTT
CASTGHGNTEAFF
>TRBJ1-5|-|-|TRBV7-8
TGTGCCAGCAGCTTAGCTTTTTTTTCGGGGACTTCTAATAATCAGCCCCAGCATTTT
CASSLAFFSGTSNNQPQHF
>TRBJ2-7|TRBD1|-|TRBV5-6
TGTGCCAGCAGCTTGCCGCAAAACAGGGGTAGTGAGCAGTACTTC
CASSLPQNRGSEQYF
>TRBJ1-2|-|-|TRBV25-1
TGTGCCAGCAGTGAAGTCCGGGACTATGGCTACACCTTC
CASSEVRDYGYTF
>TRBJ1-1|TRBD1|-|TRBV19
TGTGCCAGCGGGTTAGGACAGGGGGCGTCCGAAGCTTTCTTT
CASGLGQGASEAFF
>TRBJ2-7|TRBD2|few|TRBV4-2
TGTGCCAGCAGCCCCGGGGGGGGCTCCTACGAGCAGTACTTC
CASSPGGGSYEQYF
>TRBJ2-2|-|-|TRBV9
TGTGCCAGCAGCGTAGGTGGAGGGGGCGCGTCTGTGGAGCTGTTTTTT
CASSVGGGGASVELFF
>TRBJ1-1|-|-|TRBV5-5
TGTGCCAGCAGCTTGTATCCGGCCGGCGGGAGGAACACTGAAGCTTTCTTT
CASSLYPAGGRNTEAFF
>TRBJ2-1|-|-|TRBV6-5
TGTGCCAGCGGGAGCTCCTACAATGAGCAGTTCTTC
CASGSSYNEQFF
>TRBJ2-5|-|-|TRBV6-1
TGTGCCAGCGAGCAAGGGGTCCAAGAGACCCAGTACTTC
CASEQGVQETQYF
>TRBJ2-5|-|-|TRBV10-2
TGCGCCAGCAGATTTACAGGGCTTCAAGAGACCCAGTACTTC
CASRFTGLQETQYF
>TRBJ2-7|TRBD1|-|TRBV27
TGTGCCAGCAGTAGCTGGACAGGTAACTACGAGCAGTACTTC
CASSSWTGNYEQYF
>TRBJ2-1|TRBD2|-|TRBV7-8
TGTGCCAGCAGCCCACTAGCGGGGGCCGGGGAGCAGTTCTTC
CASSPLAGAGEQFF
>TRBJ1-1|-|-|TRBV15
TGTGCCACCAGCAGTCACGACAGTCGTGCTGAAGCTTTCTTT
CATSSHDSRAEAFF
>TRBJ1-6|-|-|TRBV19
TGTGCCAGTAGTAACCGGGACACGTATTCACCCCTCCACTTT
CASSNRDTYSPLHF
>TRBJ1-1|-|-|TRBV6-5
TGTGCCAGCAGCCTAGGGAGGGGTGGGAACACTGAAGCTTTCTTT
CASSLGRGGNTEAFF
>TRBJ2-5|-|-|TRBV2
TGTGCCAGCACTGGTACATCGGGAGAGACCCAGTACTTC
CASTGTSGETQYF
>TRBJ1-1|-|-|TRBV27
TGTGCCAGCAGTTTAGAATTTACAGGGTCCAACACTGAAGCTTTCTTT
CASSLEFTGSNTEAFF
>TRBJ1-1|-|-|TRBV2
TGTGCCAGCAGCGTGGACACGAACACTGAAGCTTTCTTT
CASSVDTNTEAFF
>TRBJ1-3|-|few|TRBV6-5
TGTGCCAGCAGTCCCTCCCGGGCTGGAAACACCATATATTTT
CASSPSRAGNTIYF
>TRBJ2-7|TRBD2|few|TRBV7-9
TGTTCCAGCAGCTTACACCCCCCCCTAGCGGGGGACGCACTCTACGAGCAGTACTTC
CSSSLHPPLAGDALYEQYF
>TRBJ2-1|-|-|TRBV9
TGTGCCAGCAGCCTCAAGAGGGAGAAAGATGAGCAGTTCTTC
CASSLKREKDEQFF
>TRBJ2-4|TRBD1|-|TRBV5-4
TGTGCCAGCAGCTCGAGGACAGGGGTCGGGGACATTCAGTACTTC
CASSSRTGVGDIQYF
>TRBJ2-7|TRBD1|-|TRBV6-5
TGTGCCAGCAGTTACCCCCCACAGGGGAACGAGCAGTACTTC
CASSYPPQGNEQYF
>TRBJ2-1|-|-|TRBV10-2
TGCGCCAGCAGTGAAAACAGCTACAATGAGCAGTTCTTC
CASSENSYNEQFF
>TRBJ1-6|-|-|TRBV11-2
TGTGCCAGCAGCTTAGATCGGGCGGGCCTTAATTCACCCCTCCACTTT
CASSLDRAGLNSPLHF
>TRBJ2-3|TRBD2|-|TRBV14
TGTGCCAGCAGCCAAGAATTAACTAGCGGTCGGCTCAGGGGCACAGATACGCAGTATTTT
CASSQELTSGRLRGTDTQYF
>TRBJ2-7|TRBD1|-|TRBV2
TGTGCCATTCCGGGACAGGGGTCTACCGAGCAGTACTTC
CAIPGQGSTEQYF
>TRBJ1-6|-|-|TRBV5-4
TGTGCCAGCAGCACCACAGGGAGCTCCTATAATTCACCCCTCCACTTT
CASSTTGSSYNSPLHF